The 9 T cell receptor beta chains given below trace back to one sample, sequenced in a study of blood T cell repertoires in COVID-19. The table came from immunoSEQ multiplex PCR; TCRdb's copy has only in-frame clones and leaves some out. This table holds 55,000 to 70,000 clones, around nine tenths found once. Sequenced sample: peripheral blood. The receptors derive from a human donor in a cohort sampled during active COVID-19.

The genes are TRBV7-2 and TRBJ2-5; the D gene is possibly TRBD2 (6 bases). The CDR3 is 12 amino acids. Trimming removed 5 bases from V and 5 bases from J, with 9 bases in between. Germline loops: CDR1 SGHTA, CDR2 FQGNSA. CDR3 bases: TGTGCCAGCAGCCGAGGGAGGGAGACCCAGTACTTC. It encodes CASSRGRETQYF. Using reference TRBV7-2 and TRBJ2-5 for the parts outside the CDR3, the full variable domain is GAGVSQSPSNKVTEKGKDVELRCDPISGHTALYWYRQSLGQGLEFLIYFQGNSAPDKSGLPSDRFSAERTGGSVSTLTIQRTQQEDSAVYLCASSRGRETQYFGPGTRLLVL.

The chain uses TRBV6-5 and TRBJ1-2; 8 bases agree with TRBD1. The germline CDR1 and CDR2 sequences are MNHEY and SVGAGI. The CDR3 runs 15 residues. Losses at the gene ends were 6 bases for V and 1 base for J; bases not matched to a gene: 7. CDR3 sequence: CASSVDRGGNYGYTF. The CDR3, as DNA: TGTGCCAGCAGCGTAGACAGGGGAGGTAACTATGGCTACACCTTC.

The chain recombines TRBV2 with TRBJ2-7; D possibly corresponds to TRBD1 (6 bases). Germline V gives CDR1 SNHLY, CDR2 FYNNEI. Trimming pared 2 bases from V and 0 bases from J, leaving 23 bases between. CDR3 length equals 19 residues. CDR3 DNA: TGTGCCAGCAGTGAAAAGGATTCCGACAGGTCCCTTAGCTCCTACGAGCAGTACTTC. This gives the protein CASSEKDSDRSLSSYEQYF. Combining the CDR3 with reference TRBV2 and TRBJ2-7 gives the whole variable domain EPEVTQTPSHQVTQMGQEVILRCVPISNHLYFYWYRQILGQKVEFLVSFYNNEISEKSEIFDDQFSVERPDGSNFTLKIRSTKLEDSAMYFCASSEKDSDRSLSSYEQYFGPGTRLTVT.

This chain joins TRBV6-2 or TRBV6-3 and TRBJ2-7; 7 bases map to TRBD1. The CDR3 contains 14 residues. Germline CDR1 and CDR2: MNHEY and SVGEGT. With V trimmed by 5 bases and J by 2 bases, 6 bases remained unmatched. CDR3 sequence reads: CASSALGQAYEQYF. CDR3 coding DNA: TGTGCCAGCAGTGCCCTAGGACAGGCCTACGAGCAGTACTTC.

CDR3 in amino acids: CSASTTAGDEQFF. CDR3 in DNA: TGCAGTGCTAGTACGACTGCGGGGGATGAGCAGTTCTTC. The rearrangement joins TRBV20-1 to TRBJ2-1; 7 positions match TRBD2. V shed 3 bases and J 8 bases; nucleotides not matched to a gene: 7. In germline, CDR1 is DFQATT, CDR2 SNEGSKA (reference sequence). The CDR3 has 13 residues.

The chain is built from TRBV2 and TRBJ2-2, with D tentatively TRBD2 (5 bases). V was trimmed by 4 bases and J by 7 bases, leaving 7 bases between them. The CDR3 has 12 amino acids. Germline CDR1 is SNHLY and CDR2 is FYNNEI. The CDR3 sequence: CASSVGDGELFF. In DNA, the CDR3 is TGTGCCAGCAGTGTCGGGGACGGGGAGCTGTTTTTT.

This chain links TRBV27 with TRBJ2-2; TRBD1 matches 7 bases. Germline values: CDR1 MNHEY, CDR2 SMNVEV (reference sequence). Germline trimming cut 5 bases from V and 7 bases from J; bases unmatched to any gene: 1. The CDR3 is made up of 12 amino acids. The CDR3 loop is CASSQGDGELFF. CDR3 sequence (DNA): TGTGCCAGCAGTCAGGGGGACGGGGAGCTGTTTTTT.

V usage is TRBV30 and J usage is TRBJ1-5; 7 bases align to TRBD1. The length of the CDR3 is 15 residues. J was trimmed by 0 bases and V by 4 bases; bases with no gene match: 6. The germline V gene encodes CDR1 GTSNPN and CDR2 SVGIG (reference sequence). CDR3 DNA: TGTGCCTGGAAAAATCAGGGGGATAGCAATCAGCCCCAGCATTTT. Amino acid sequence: CAWKNQGDSNQPQHF.

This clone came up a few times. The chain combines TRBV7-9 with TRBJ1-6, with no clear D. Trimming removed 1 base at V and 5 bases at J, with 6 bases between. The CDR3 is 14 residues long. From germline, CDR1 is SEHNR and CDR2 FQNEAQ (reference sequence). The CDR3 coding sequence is TGTGCCAGCAGCTTAGTACAGAATAATTCACCCCTCCACTTT. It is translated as CASSLVQNNSPLHF.